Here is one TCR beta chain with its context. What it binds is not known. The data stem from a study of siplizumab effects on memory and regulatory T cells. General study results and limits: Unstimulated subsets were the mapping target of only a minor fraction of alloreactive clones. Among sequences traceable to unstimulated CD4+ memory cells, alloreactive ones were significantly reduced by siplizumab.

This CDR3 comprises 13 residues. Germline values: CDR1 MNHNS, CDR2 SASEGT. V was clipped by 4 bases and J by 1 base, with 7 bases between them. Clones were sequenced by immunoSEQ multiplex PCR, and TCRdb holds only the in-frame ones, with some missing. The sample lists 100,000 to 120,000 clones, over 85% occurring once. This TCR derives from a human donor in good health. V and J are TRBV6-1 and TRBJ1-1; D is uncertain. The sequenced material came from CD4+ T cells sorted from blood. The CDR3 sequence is CASSVTTNTEAFF. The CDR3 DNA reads TGTGCCAGCAGTGTAACAACGAACACTGAAGCTTTCTTT.